This TCR beta chain was found in a study of cytomegalovirus exposure and HLA in healthy donors. Only in-frame clones appear in the TCRdb table, and some are missing; sequencing was by immunoSEQ multiplex PCR. This sample has about 190,000 clones, with approximately 80% found just once. Study-level points and caveats: According to the study, roughly 180 TCR beta chains were cytomegalovirus-associated.

A remark on this clone: Its antigen remains unidentified.

This CDR3 has 15 amino acids. CDR1 SGHVS and CDR2 FNYEAQ come from the germline V gene. V was cut by 0 bases and J by 1 base, with 9 bases left in between. The sample was PBMCs. The chain couples TRBV7-6 to TRBJ1-1, with D unclear. The sequence was collected from a man younger than 30 in good health and CMV-seropositive. CDR3 region: CASSLAGSGNTEAFF. Written as DNA, the CDR3 is TGTGCCAGCAGCTTAGCCGGCAGCGGGAACACTGAAGCTTTCTTT.